This TCR beta chain was sequenced in a study of blood T cell repertoires in COVID-19. Generated by immunoSEQ multiplex PCR, the TCRdb table keeps only in-frame clones and is missing some. The sample holds around 150,000 clones, more than 70% seen once. V lost 6 bases, J lost 0 bases, and 10 bases lay in between. This CDR3 region has 14 residues. The germline V gene has CDR1 MRHNA and CDR2 SNTAGT. The TCR originated in a middle-aged man who had recovered from COVID-19. This chain connects TRBV6-4 to TRBJ2-3; D might be TRBD2 (5 bases). Material: PBMCs or T cells enriched from blood (not recorded which). CDR3 nucleotide sequence: TGTGCCAGCAGCAACGGGGTGAGCACAGATACGCAGTATTTT. This sequence encodes CASSNGVSTDTQYF.